These 26 T cell receptor beta chains came from one sample sequenced in a study of early T cells in non-severe SARS-CoV-2 infection. MiXCR, run by TCRdb on the 5' RACE reads, gives a single entry per CDR3 protein. This table holds approximately 75,000 distinct CDR3 sequences, approximately 4.5% found once. Here the sequenced sample was whole blood, taken at baseline. Receptor source: an adult who was a healthcare worker with PCR-confirmed SARS-CoV-2 infection or an uninfected control (not recorded which). The donor label of this sample is uncertain.

This chain links TRBV19 with TRBJ2-6; D remains ambiguous. The CDR3 spans 16 residues. In germline, CDR1 is LNHDA, CDR2 SQIVND (reference sequence). Trimming took off 1 base at V and 2 bases at J, with 9 bases between the two ends. DNA for the CDR3: TGTGCCAGTAGTATAGCTTTTAGCCCTGGGGCCAACGTCCTGACTTTC. It is translated as CASSIAFSPGANVLTF.

This chain links TRBV5-1 with TRBJ2-2, with a weak D call TRBD1 (6 bases). Per germline, CDR1 SGHRS and CDR2 YFSETQ. The CDR3 is 15 residues long. Between the trimmed V and J ends, which lost 4 bases and 3 bases, there was a span of 13 bases. The DNA of the CDR3 is TGCGCCAGCAGCCCACAGGGAGAACACACCGGGGAGCTGTTTTTT. This codes for CASSPQGEHTGELFF.

This clonotype was picked up a small number of times. V is TRBV7-9 and J is TRBJ1-1, with D perhaps matching TRBD1 (6 bases). Germline loops: CDR1 SEHNR, CDR2 FQNEAQ (reference sequence). This CDR3 comprises 15 residues. V was clipped by 5 bases and J by 4 bases, with 17 bases between them. The CDR3 coding sequence is TGTGCCAGCAGCACATTCCTGGGAGGGGGCACTGAAGCTTTCTTT. It encodes CASSTFLGGGTEAFF.

A note on this clonotype: A read error may produce the germline difference seen at one junction end. The chain employs TRBV28 and TRBJ1-1; perhaps TRBD1 as D (5 bases). Per the germline V gene, CDR1 is MDHEN and CDR2 is SYDVKM. The CDR3 spans 13 residues. The CDR3 DNA reads as TGTGCCAGCAGTTTACCCGGAGGGGCGGGAGCCCACTTT. This translates into CASSLPGGAGAHF.

This clonotype has only a few counts. The chain joins TRBV25-1 to TRBJ2-7, with D possibly called TRBD1 or TRBD2 (5 bases each). CDR1 and CDR2 from the germline V gene are MGHDK and SYGVNS. This CDR3 spans 11 amino acids. Trimming stripped 6 bases from V and 5 bases from J, with 8 bases between. DNA of the CDR3: TGTGCCAGCAGGGGGGACGACGAGCAGTACTTC. This translates into CASRGDDEQYF.

This clonotype was counted ten times or more. The chain has TRBV28 and TRBJ1-3; 10 bases are shared with TRBD1. After removal of 6 bases from V and 4 bases from J, the junction contained 3 bases not matched to a gene. Per the germline V gene, CDR1 is MDHEN and CDR2 is SYDVKM. This CDR3 contains 14 residues. Written as DNA, the CDR3 is TGTGCCAGCAGCCCGACAGGGGGCGGAAACACCATATATTTT. Amino acids: CASSPTGGGNTIYF.

In its sample, this clonotype was seen a few times. This sequence joins TRBV9 and TRBJ1-2; possible D gene TRBD1, 5 bases. Germline V gives CDR1 SGDLS, CDR2 YYNGEE. V was pared by 4 bases and J by 1 base, with 20 bases between. The CDR3 is 17 residues long. The CDR3 region has the DNA TGTGCCAGCAGCCTTGGGGCAGGACAACCCCTTAACTATGGCTACACCTTC. Its translation: CASSLGAGQPLNYGYTF.

This clonotype was detected many times. The chain joins TRBV7-2 to TRBJ1-3, with 8 bases aligning to TRBD1. This CDR3 has 15 amino acids. V dropped 2 bases and J dropped 4; count of bases not matched to a gene: 4. The germline CDR1 and CDR2 sequences are SGHTA and FQGNSA. CDR3 nucleotide sequence: TGTGCCAGCAGCTTATCGACAGGGGCAGGAAACACCATATATTTT. Its protein product is CASSLSTGAGNTIYF.

This clonotype was seen many times. The rearrangement joins TRBV10-3 to TRBJ2-7; the D gene is possibly TRBD2 (6 bases). CDR1 ENHRY and CDR2 SYGVKD come from the germline V gene. V was trimmed by 7 bases and J by 4 bases, leaving 17 bases between them. This CDR3 spans 14 amino acids. The CDR3 region is CAINRIGEEYEQYF. The CDR3 nucleotides are TGTGCCATCAATCGAATAGGGGAGGAGTACGAGCAGTACTTC.

The rearrangement links TRBV5-1 to TRBJ1-6, with 9 nucleotides matching TRBD1. With V trimmed by 1 base and J by 7 bases, 3 bases remained unmatched. CDR1 SGHRS and CDR2 YFSETQ come from the germline V gene. This CDR3 is 15 amino acids long. CDR3 in amino acids: CASSLRGQGNSPLHF. For the CDR3, the DNA is TGCGCCAGCAGCTTGAGGGGACAGGGAAATTCACCCCTCCACTTT.

The chain carries TRBV4-3 and TRBJ1-1, with D unclear. The CDR3 runs to 16 residues. Trimming removed 4 bases at V and 0 bases at J, with 15 bases between. Germline V lookup: CDR1 LGHNA, CDR2 YSLEER. CDR3 coding DNA: TGCGCCAGCAGCCCGCGACTTAGGACCGTGAACACTGAAGCTTTCTTT. It encodes CASSPRLRTVNTEAFF.

Ten or more counts support this clonotype. The chain uses TRBV9 and TRBJ1-2; 7 bases match TRBD1. The V and J ends lost 0 bases and 5 bases, in that order; junction bases with no gene match: 4. Germline CDR1 SGDLS, CDR2 YYNGEE. This CDR3 is 14 amino acids long. CDR3 DNA sequence: TGTGCCAGCAGCGTAGTGGACAGGAGTTATGGCTACACCTTC. Its protein product is CASSVVDRSYGYTF.

This clonotype appeared many times. A read error may account for a junction end that differs from germline. The chain joins TRBV3-1 to TRBJ1-1, with D possibly TRBD1 on 6 matching bases. The CDR3 runs to 15 residues. Germline V gene sequence: CDR1 LGHDT, CDR2 YNNKEL (reference sequence). CDR3 coding DNA: TGTGCCAGCAGTCAAGGGGGAAGTCTGGACACTGAAGCTTTCTTT. The encoded protein is CASSQGGSLDTEAFF.

This clonotype occurred many times. This chain joins TRBV10-3 and TRBJ1-1, with TRBD1 matching over 7 bases. V was pared by 6 bases and J by 8 bases, with 6 bases of the junction left unmatched. Germline V gives CDR1 ENHRY, CDR2 SYGVKD. This CDR3 has 12 amino acids. CDR3 sequence: CAIRGGQNEAFF. For the CDR3, the DNA is TGTGCCATCAGGGGGGGACAGAACGAAGCTTTCTTT.

This chain joins TRBV20-1 and TRBJ1-2; the match to TRBD1 covers 9 bases. Germline lookup yields CDR1 DFQATT and CDR2 SNEGSKA (reference sequence). The CDR3 has 15 amino acids. The V segment lost 6 bases and the J segment 4 bases; nucleotides outside the gene matches: 12. Here the CDR3 reads CSATTPGQGLYGYTF. Here the CDR3 DNA reads TGCAGTGCGACGACCCCGGGACAGGGTCTCTATGGCTACACCTTC.

The CDR3, as DNA: TGTGCCAGCATCCAATCGCGATACTATGGCTACACCTTC. This gives the protein CASIQSRYYGYTF. The chain couples TRBV5-6 to TRBJ1-2; unclear D gene. Germline V CDR1 and CDR2: SGHDT, YYEEEE. This CDR3 has 13 amino acids. Trimming removed 6 bases at V and 3 bases at J, with 12 bases between.

This clonotype was observed a few times. This rearrangement joins TRBV24-1 to TRBJ2-3; TRBD2 matches at 12 bases. Trimming took 5 bases from V and 1 from J; bases not matched to a gene: 3. CDR1 KGHDR and CDR2 SFDVKD come from the germline V gene. The CDR3 length is 16 residues. As DNA, the CDR3 is TGTGCCACCAGTGTAGGACTAGCGGGGCGCACAGATACGCAGTATTTT. Its protein is CATSVGLAGRTDTQYF.

The rearrangement joins TRBV10-3 to TRBJ2-2, with D uncertain. This CDR3 has 15 residues. Germline loops: CDR1 ENHRY, CDR2 SYGVKD. Trimming stripped 7 bases from V and 1 base from J, with 13 bases between. Here the CDR3 DNA reads TGTGCCATCATCTCGGGCAGTGGGAACACCGGGGAGCTGTTTTTT. Translating it yields CAIISGSGNTGELFF.

This clonotype was found many times. V usage is TRBV5-1 and J usage is TRBJ2-7, with 7 bases fitting TRBD2. Germline CDR1 reads SGHRS; CDR2 reads YFSETQ. The CDR3 extends over 14 amino acids. V was clipped by 5 bases and J by 2 bases; unmatched bases: 7. CDR3 sequence: CASSPREGPYEQYF. The DNA for the CDR3 is TGCGCCAGCAGTCCCAGGGAGGGCCCCTACGAGCAGTACTTC.

This clonotype was seen many times. The rearrangement uses TRBV6-2 or TRBV6-3 and TRBJ1-2; D not resolved. Germline V CDR1 and CDR2: MNHEY, SVGEGT. Trimming stripped 1 base from V and 4 bases from J, with 10 bases between. The CDR3 runs 14 residues. This CDR3 reads CASSYFRTTYGYTF. CDR3 in DNA: TGTGCCAGCAGTTACTTCAGGACGACCTATGGCTACACCTTC.

This clonotype occurred many times. The J gene is TRBJ2-5, the V gene TRBV29-1; D perhaps matches TRBD2 (7 bases). CDR3 length: 14 amino acids. V lost 3 bases, J lost 0 bases, and 11 bases lay in between. The germline gives CDR1 SQVTM, CDR2 ANQGSEA. In DNA, the CDR3 is TGCAGCGTTGATGAGGGGGGGCACCAAGAGACCCAGTACTTC. Its translation is CSVDEGGHQETQYF.

This clonotype was detected ten times or more. This chain joins TRBV27 and TRBJ1-2; 9 bases are a match to TRBD1. After removal of 6 bases from V and 6 bases from J, the junction contained 5 bases not matched to a gene. The length of the CDR3 is 13 residues. Germline CDR1 and CDR2: MNHEY and SMNVEV (reference sequence). The CDR3 sequence: CASRRRDRDGYTF. Here the CDR3 DNA reads TGTGCCAGCAGACGCCGGGACAGGGATGGCTACACCTTC.

This clonotype appeared a few times. The rearrangement joins TRBV12-3 or TRBV12-4 to TRBJ1-5, with D possibly matching TRBD1 (5 bases). This CDR3 is built from 14 residues. V was trimmed by 3 bases and J by 5 bases, leaving 11 bases between them. CDR3 residues: CASSFGGYDQPQHF. The CDR3 DNA follows: TGTGCCAGCAGTTTTGGGGGGTATGATCAGCCCCAGCATTTT.

This clonotype was recorded a few times. The CDR3 is CSAPALFQETQYF. CDR3 DNA sequence: TGCAGTGCCCCCGCCTTATTTCAAGAGACCCAGTACTTC. The chain uses TRBV20-1 and TRBJ2-5; no clear D gene. The CDR3 loop spans 13 amino acids. Trimming stripped 6 bases from V and 2 bases from J, with 13 bases between. From germline, CDR1 is DFQATT and CDR2 SNEGSKA (reference sequence).

The gene calls are TRBV5-5 and TRBJ2-3, with 10 bases that match TRBD1. The CDR3 loop spans 15 amino acids. Germline values: CDR1 SGHKS, CDR2 YYEKEE (reference sequence). J gave up 6 bases and V 5 bases, and 9 bases lay outside the gene matches. Here the CDR3 DNA reads TGTGCCAGCAGTCCAAGACAGGGGGCTGGTGATACGCAGTATTTT. As protein: CASSPRQGAGDTQYF.

This clonotype was recorded many times. The chain employs TRBV20-1 and TRBJ1-2, with 8 bases matching TRBD1. In germline, CDR1 is DFQATT, CDR2 SNEGSKA (reference sequence). J lost 0 bases, V lost 0 bases, and 6 bases had no gene match. This CDR3 has 16 amino acids. Here the CDR3 DNA reads TGCAGTGCTAGAGATGCAGGGGGCGTCCCTAACTATGGCTACACCTTC. Encoded protein: CSARDAGGVPNYGYTF.